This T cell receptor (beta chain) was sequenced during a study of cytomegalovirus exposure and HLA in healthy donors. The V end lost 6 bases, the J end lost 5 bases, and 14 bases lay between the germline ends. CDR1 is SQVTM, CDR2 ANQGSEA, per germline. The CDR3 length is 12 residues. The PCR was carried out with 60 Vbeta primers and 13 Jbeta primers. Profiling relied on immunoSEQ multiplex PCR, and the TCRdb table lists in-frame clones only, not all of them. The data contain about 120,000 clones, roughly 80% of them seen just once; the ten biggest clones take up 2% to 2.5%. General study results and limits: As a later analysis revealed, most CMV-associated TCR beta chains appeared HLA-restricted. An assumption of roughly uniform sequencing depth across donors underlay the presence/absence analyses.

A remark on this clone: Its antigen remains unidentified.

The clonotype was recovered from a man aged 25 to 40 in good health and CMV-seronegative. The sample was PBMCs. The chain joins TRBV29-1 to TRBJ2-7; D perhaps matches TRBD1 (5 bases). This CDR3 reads CSVGHRIHEQYF. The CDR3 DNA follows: TGCAGCGTCGGACATCGTATCCACGAGCAGTACTTC.